This T cell receptor beta chain was captured in a study of patients and donors after allogeneic stem cell transplantation (dated by TCRdb to 2020 to 2022). This clonotype was picked up a small number of times. This receptor's antigen is unknown. Base qualities are not provided; no much larger clone lies one nucleotide away. The CDR3 measures 12 amino acids from cysteine to phenylalanine. CDR3 DNA only is kept here, 36 bases in frame from base 1. The junction shows trimming of 3 bases on V and 9 bases on J, plus 11 bases between the germline ends. CDR1 and CDR2 (SGHTA, FQGNSA) derive from the germline V gene. Library creation used RT-PCR. The instrument was a NextSeq 550. TCRdb reprocessing: public reads trimmed at Q25 with fastp, clones called with MiXCR, in-frame beta chains kept. Each CDR3 protein appears once, grouped with its most common genes and DNA. The sample has roughly 940,000 distinct CDR3 sequences on record, roughly 18% of them singletons. Around 5.5% of the sample is in the top ten clones.

Sequencing was done on a sample of blood, either unsorted or a sorted T cell fraction (not recorded which). The chain couples TRBV7-2 to TRBJ1-2; a tentative D match to TRBD1 spans 5 bases. The receptor was derived from a human donor who was either an allogeneic HSCT recipient or a stem cell or donor lymphocyte infusion donor (not recorded which). It is not recorded whose cells these are; they may come from a transplant donor. The CDR3 here reads CASSFVGRSYTF. The bases are TGTGCCAGCAGCTTCGTGGGACGAAGCTACACCTTC.